This T cell receptor (beta chain) was captured by sequencing in a study of T cells in Graves' hyperthyroidism and ophthalmopathy. Study results and caveats: From stable hyperthyroidism, ophthalmopathy was set apart by a 13 V-J model.

This CDR3 spans 12 amino acids. The germline V and J ends were trimmed by 2 bases and 10 bases, with 9 bases remaining between them. CDR1 MDHEN and CDR2 SYDVKM come from the germline V gene. What was amplified from RNA transcripts were TCR beta CDR3 regions. The HTBI primer set drove a first-round RT-PCR of the TCR CDR3. MiXCR was run by TCRdb on the multiplex PCR reads, yielding one entry per CDR3 protein. The sample has about 610,000 distinct CDR3 sequences, 14% to 15% seen once. As to this clonotype: What it recognizes is unknown.

The PBMCs were sourced from fresh peripheral blood (approximately 9.6 ml). This receptor was identified in a woman aged 35 to 49 with Graves' ophthalmopathy. J is TRBJ2-1 and V is TRBV28; no clear D gene. The sample consisted of blood. For the CDR3, the DNA is TGTGCCAGCAGTTTAAATGGCGAGGAGCAGTTCTTC. Its protein product is CASSLNGEEQFF. Based on the CDR3 plus reference TRBV28 and TRBJ2-1, the full variable domain is DVKVTQSSRYLVKRTGEKVFLECVQDMDHENMFWYRQDPGLGLRLIYFSYDVKMKEKGDIPEGYSVSREKKERFSLILESASTNQTSMYLCASSLNGEEQFFGPGTRLTVL.